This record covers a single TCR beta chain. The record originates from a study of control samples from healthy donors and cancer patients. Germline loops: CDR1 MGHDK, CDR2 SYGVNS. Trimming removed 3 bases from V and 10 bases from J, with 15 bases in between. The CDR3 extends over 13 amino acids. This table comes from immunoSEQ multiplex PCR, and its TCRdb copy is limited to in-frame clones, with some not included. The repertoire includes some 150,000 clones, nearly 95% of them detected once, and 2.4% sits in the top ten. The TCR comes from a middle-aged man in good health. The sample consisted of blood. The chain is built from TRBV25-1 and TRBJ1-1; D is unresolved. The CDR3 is CASSEGYAERAFF. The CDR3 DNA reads TGTGCCAGCAGTGAGGGATACGCAGAGAGAGCTTTCTTT.